The next 30 T cell receptor beta chains were all read from a single sample in a study of response to subunit inactivated influenza vaccine. TCRdb reanalysed the RT-PCR reads using MiXCR and keeps one entry per CDR3 protein. The sample lists about 520,000 distinct CDR3 sequences; less than 30% were seen once. Sample: CD4+ T cells sorted from PBMCs, taken 4 to 6 days after vaccination. All receptors derive from a man over 45 who received an inactivated influenza vaccine.

This clonotype showed up just a few times. The chain combines TRBV10-3 with TRBJ1-4, with D perhaps matching TRBD1 (5 bases). Germline lookup yields CDR1 ENHRY and CDR2 SYGVKD. Deletions cut 4 bases from V and 8 bases from J, with 11 bases between. The CDR3 spans 13 residues. This chain's CDR3 is CAISGGTREKLFF. The DNA of the CDR3 is TGTGCCATCAGTGGAGGGACGAGAGAAAAACTGTTTTTT.

Only a few counts were recorded for this clonotype. For the CDR3, the DNA is TGTGCAAGTCGCTTAGTCAGGATTGCCTACAATGAGCAGTTCTTC. The encoded protein is CASRLVRIAYNEQFF. The genes are TRBV12-2 and TRBJ2-1. TRBV12-2 is a documented pseudogene. The CDR3 totals 15 residues.

This clonotype was counted a few times. The J gene is TRBJ1-1, the V gene TRBV15, with TRBD1 matching over 8 bases. The ends lost 1 base at V and 4 bases at J; junction bases unmatched: 5. This CDR3 is built from 15 residues. CDR1 is LNHNV and CDR2 is YYDKDF in the germline V gene (reference sequence). The CDR3 sequence is CATSRGGRGLTEAFF. DNA of the CDR3: TGTGCCACCAGCAGAGGTGGCAGGGGGCTCACTGAAGCTTTCTTT. The full variable domain, in which reference TRBV15 and TRBJ1-1 provide the parts outside the CDR3, is DAMVIQNPRYQVTQFGKPVTLSCSQTLNHNVMYWYQQKSSQAPKLLFHYYDKDFNNEADTPDNFQSRRPNTSFCFLDIRSPGLGDTAMYLCATSRGGRGLTEAFFGQGTRLTVV.

The CDR3 region is CASSGGRGTGELFF. The CDR3 bases are TGTGCCAGCAGTGGGGGGCGCGGCACCGGGGAGCTGTTTTTT. The V call is TRBV2, the J call TRBJ2-2, with a possible D match to TRBD1 (6 bases). CDR1 and CDR2 from the germline V gene are SNHLY and FYNNEI. Trimming stripped 4 bases from V and 4 bases from J, with 10 bases between. This CDR3 region has 14 residues. The whole variable domain, remainder taken from reference TRBV2 and TRBJ2-2, is EPEVTQTPSHQVTQMGQEVILRCVPISNHLYFYWYRQILGQKVEFLVSFYNNEISEKSEIFDDQFSVERPDGSNFTLKIRSTKLEDSAMYFCASSGGRGTGELFFGEGSRLTVL.

CDR3 sequence reads: CASSQGGGRQDTQYF. CDR3 DNA sequence: TGCGCCAGCAGCCAGGGAGGGGGGCGCCAAGATACGCAGTATTTT. This chain connects TRBV4-3 to TRBJ2-3, with D possibly being TRBD2 (7 bases). The CDR3 loop spans 15 amino acids. In germline, CDR1 is LGHNA, CDR2 YSLEER. V shed 3 bases and J shed 5 bases, with 15 bases lying between them.

This clonotype was counted only a few times. The V gene is TRBV12-3 or TRBV12-4, the J gene TRBJ2-1; 7 nucleotides line up with TRBD1. This CDR3 comprises 12 residues. V lost 7 bases and J lost 8; bases outside the gene matches: 5. The CDR3: CASTATGYEQFF. For the CDR3, the DNA is TGTGCCAGCACCGCGACAGGGTATGAGCAGTTCTTC.

This clonotype was found a few times. The chain employs TRBV12-3 or TRBV12-4 and TRBJ2-1; D might be TRBD1 (6 bases). Trimming removed 6 bases from V and 4 bases from J, with 19 bases in between. The CDR3 sequence is 16 residues long. In DNA, the CDR3 is TGTGCCAGCAGATCCGGTTGGGCGCAGGGGTACAATGAGCAGTTCTTC. Protein sequence: CASRSGWAQGYNEQFF.

The genes are TRBV28 and TRBJ2-7; D is possibly TRBD1 (5 bases). The V end lost 5 bases, the J end lost 7 bases, and 12 bases lay between the germline ends. The CDR3 loop spans 12 amino acids. The V gene's germline CDR1 is MDHEN and CDR2 SYDVKM. The CDR3 sequence is CASSTAGNEQYF. CDR3 sequence (DNA): TGTGCCAGCAGTACGGCAGGGAATGAGCAGTACTTC.

V and J are TRBV5-1 and TRBJ2-6; D not certain. CDR3 length: 18 residues. Per the germline V gene, CDR1 is SGHRS and CDR2 is YFSETQ. V was clipped by 6 bases and J by 0 bases, with 19 bases between them. CDR3 protein: CASTIGQAPFSGANVLTF. The CDR3 bases are TGCGCCAGCACCATTGGCCAGGCGCCGTTCTCTGGGGCCAACGTCCTGACTTTC.

The chain couples TRBV29-1 to TRBJ2-2, with 8 bases matching TRBD1. Losses at the gene ends were 7 bases for V and 1 base for J; bases not matched to a gene: 2. Germline V CDR1 and CDR2: SQVTM, ANQGSEA. The CDR3 extends over 13 amino acids. The CDR3 coding sequence is TGCAGCGGTGACAGGGGGAACACCGGGGAGCTGTTTTTT. Translated, it gives CSGDRGNTGELFF.

This clonotype turned up a few times. The chain couples TRBV5-1 to TRBJ2-4; D is perhaps TRBD1 (6 bases). Trimming removed 0 bases at V and 11 bases at J, with 6 bases between. This CDR3 contains 11 residues. CDR1 is SGHRS, CDR2 YFSETQ, per germline. CDR3 DNA: TGCGCCAGCAGCTTGGGACAGGTTCAGTACTTC. Its translation: CASSLGQVQYF.

The V call is TRBV5-8, the J call TRBJ2-4, with 7 bases lining up with TRBD2. The V gene's germline CDR1 is SGHTS and CDR2 YDEGEE. The CDR3 is 15 amino acids. Germline trimming cut 0 bases from V and 5 bases from J; bases unmatched to any gene: 5. CDR3 nucleotide sequence: TGTGCCAGCAGCTTGGTAGCGGGCAGGCAAAACATTCAGTACTTC. As protein: CASSLVAGRQNIQYF.

This clonotype was detected a few times. The genes are TRBV11-2 and TRBJ2-7; D tentatively reads TRBD1 or TRBD2 (6 bases each). The CDR3 extends over 16 amino acids. Germline V gives CDR1 SGHAT, CDR2 FQNNGV. V was pared by 6 bases and J by 3 bases, with 21 bases between. The CDR3 region has the DNA TGTGCCAGCAGGCATCTGGAGGGGACAAATTTCTACGAGCAGTACTTC. As protein: CASRHLEGTNFYEQYF. The full variable domain, in which reference TRBV11-2 and TRBJ2-7 provide the parts outside the CDR3, is EAGVAQSPRYKIIEKRQSVAFWCNPISGHATLYWYQQILGQGPKLLIQFQNNGVVDDSQLPKDRFSAERLKGVDSTLKIQPAKLEDSAVYLCASRHLEGTNFYEQYFGPGTRLTVT.

In this sample, this clonotype turned up a few times. V gene TRBV12-3 or TRBV12-4 combines with J gene TRBJ1-5; D perhaps matches TRBD1 (5 bases). Trimming removed 6 bases from V and 0 bases from J, with 9 bases in between. There are 14 residues in the CDR3. Here the CDR3 DNA reads TGTGCCAGCAGCCCGGACAATAGCAATCAGCCCCAGCATTTT. It encodes CASSPDNSNQPQHF.

This clonotype appeared a few times. CDR3 amino acids: CASSLWDRVHEQYF. CDR3 sequence (DNA): TGTGCCAGCAGTTTATGGGACAGGGTCCACGAGCAGTACTTC. The rearrangement joins TRBV12-3 or TRBV12-4 to TRBJ2-7; TRBD1 matches at 9 bases. V lost 2 bases, J lost 5 bases, and 4 bases stayed unmatched. CDR3 size: 14 residues.

The table lists this clonotype with a few counts. The rearrangement joins TRBV12-3 or TRBV12-4 to TRBJ2-1, with a possible D match to TRBD2 (6 bases). CDR3 length: 15 amino acids. V was cut by 6 bases and J by 4 bases, with 16 bases left in between. The CDR3 DNA sequence: TGTGCCAGCAGCCCCTCACTAGCCTCTTACAATGAGCAGTTCTTC. It encodes CASSPSLASYNEQFF.

The CDR3 protein is CASSLLGRSLDEQYF. DNA for the CDR3: TGTGCCAGCAGCCTACTGGGGCGGAGCTTAGACGAGCAGTACTTC. This rearrangement joins TRBV7-2 to TRBJ2-7; possibly TRBD1 for D (5 bases). The ends were cut back, 5 bases at V and 5 bases at J, with 19 bases in the middle. The germline gives CDR1 SGHTA, CDR2 FQGNSA. The CDR3 runs to 15 residues.

This chain connects TRBV6-2 or TRBV6-3 to TRBJ2-1; D call uncertain. The CDR3 contains 14 residues. Trimming removed 5 bases from V and 6 bases from J, with 14 bases in between. The V gene's germline CDR1 is MNHEY and CDR2 SVGEGT. The CDR3 nucleotides read TGTGCCAGCAGTACCCGGAACCTGGGCAATGAGCAGTTCTTC. This translates into CASSTRNLGNEQFF.

The chain carries TRBV6-4 and TRBJ1-1, with D maybe TRBD1 (5 bases). V shed 3 bases and J shed 5 bases, with 10 bases lying between them. This CDR3 is built from 13 residues. Germline V gene sequence: CDR1 MRHNA, CDR2 SNTAGT. The CDR3 DNA follows: TGTGCCAGCAGTGAAGCAGGGATGACTGAAGCTTTCTTT. Translation gives CASSEAGMTEAFF.

This clonotype has a handful of counts. The chain combines TRBV12-3 or TRBV12-4 with TRBJ1-5; no clear D. V was shortened by 1 base and J by 6 bases, with 7 bases between the two germline ends. The CDR3 runs to 13 residues. The CDR3 protein is CASSLEVFQPQHF. The CDR3 DNA reads TGTGCCAGCAGTTTAGAGGTTTTTCAGCCCCAGCATTTT.

This clonotype turned up a few times. The V and J genes are TRBV12-3 or TRBV12-4 and TRBJ2-3; D not resolved. Trimming cost V 7 bases and J 1 base, with 15 bases left between them. This CDR3 is 15 amino acids long. In DNA, the CDR3 is TGTGCCAGCATCGTCCGACGAGGCCGCACAGATACGCAGTATTTT. Amino acids: CASIVRRGRTDTQYF.

This clonotype was detected a few times. The gene calls are TRBV7-2 and TRBJ1-2; a possible D gene is TRBD1 (5 bases). The CDR3 has 15 residues. Looked up from germline, CDR1 is SGHTA and CDR2 is FQGNSA. V lost 4 bases to trimming and J lost 3 bases, with 15 bases between them. In DNA form, the CDR3 reads TGTGCCAGCAGCTCCTACGGGGGAGTAGACTATGGCTACACCTTC. Translated: CASSSYGGVDYGYTF.

The chain links TRBV5-5 to TRBJ1-4; D ambiguous. The length of the CDR3 is 14 residues. Trimming removed 4 bases at V and 3 bases at J, with 10 bases between. Germline V gene lookup returns CDR1 SGHKS and CDR2 YYEKEE (reference sequence). CDR3 residues: CASSAPLANEKLFF. The CDR3 DNA sequence: TGTGCCAGCAGCGCACCGTTGGCTAATGAAAAACTGTTTTTT.

The chain carries TRBV11-3 and TRBJ2-3; TRBD1 matches 7 bases. The germline CDR1 and CDR2 sequences are SGHNT and YENEEA. Germline trimming cut 3 bases from V and 6 bases from J; bases unmatched to any gene: 9. There are 15 residues in the CDR3. Here the CDR3 reads CASSFRGTLSDTQYF. In DNA form, the CDR3 reads TGTGCCAGCAGCTTCAGGGGGACCCTCAGTGATACGCAGTATTTT.

This sequence joins TRBV24-1 and TRBJ2-2; 8 positions match TRBD1. The J segment lost 3 bases and the V segment lost 4 bases, leaving 3 bases of the junction unmatched. This CDR3 has 15 amino acids. Germline V gene sequence: CDR1 KGHDR, CDR2 SFDVKD. CDR3: CATSDPDRDTGELFF. The DNA for the CDR3 is TGTGCCACCAGTGACCCGGACAGGGACACCGGGGAGCTGTTTTTT.

This clonotype was observed a few times. The chain employs TRBV4-2 and TRBJ1-2, with 7 bases lining up with TRBD1. CDR1 is LGHNA, CDR2 YNFKEQ, per germline. The CDR3 is made up of 16 amino acids. The V gene end was trimmed by 1 base and the J gene end by 1 base; junction bases not matched to a gene: 6. CDR3 region: CASSQGFRGGNYGYTF. CDR3 nucleotides: TGTGCCAGCAGCCAAGGATTCAGGGGGGGTAACTATGGCTACACCTTC.

V usage is TRBV20-1 and J usage is TRBJ2-1, with 7 bases aligning to TRBD2. CDR1 is DFQATT, CDR2 SNEGSKA, per germline (reference sequence). This CDR3 region has 15 residues. Trimming at V came to 0 bases and at J to 4 bases, leaving 6 bases not matched to a gene. The DNA for the CDR3 is TGCAGTGCTAGAGATCACCTAGCGGAGTACAATGAGCAGTTCTTC. The encoded protein is CSARDHLAEYNEQFF.

The rearrangement joins TRBV6-6 to TRBJ2-3, with D possibly TRBD1 on 5 matching bases. Germline-derived CDR1 and CDR2 are MNHNY and SVGAGI (reference sequence). V was pared by 6 bases and J by 1 base, with 5 bases between. The CDR3 runs 12 residues. The CDR3 sequence: CASRTGTDTQYF. The DNA for the CDR3 is TGTGCCAGCAGGACAGGCACAGATACGCAGTATTTT.

This chain uses TRBV10-3 with TRBJ2-1, with 8 bases identical to TRBD2. CDR1 is ENHRY, CDR2 SYGVKD, per germline. CDR3 size: 15 residues. V was pared by 2 bases and J by 4 bases, with 4 bases of the junction left unmatched. CDR3 sequence reads: CAISESGGQYNEQFF. The CDR3 DNA reads TGTGCCATCAGTGAGAGCGGGGGTCAATACAATGAGCAGTTCTTC.

The chain uses TRBV7-6 and TRBJ2-5; D is unclear. Trimming pared 2 bases from V and 7 bases from J, leaving 14 bases between. This CDR3 spans 14 amino acids. From germline, CDR1 is SGHVS and CDR2 FNYEAQ. The CDR3 reads CASSLLTASRTQYF. The CDR3 DNA sequence: TGTGCCAGCAGCTTATTGACCGCCTCAAGGACCCAGTACTTC.